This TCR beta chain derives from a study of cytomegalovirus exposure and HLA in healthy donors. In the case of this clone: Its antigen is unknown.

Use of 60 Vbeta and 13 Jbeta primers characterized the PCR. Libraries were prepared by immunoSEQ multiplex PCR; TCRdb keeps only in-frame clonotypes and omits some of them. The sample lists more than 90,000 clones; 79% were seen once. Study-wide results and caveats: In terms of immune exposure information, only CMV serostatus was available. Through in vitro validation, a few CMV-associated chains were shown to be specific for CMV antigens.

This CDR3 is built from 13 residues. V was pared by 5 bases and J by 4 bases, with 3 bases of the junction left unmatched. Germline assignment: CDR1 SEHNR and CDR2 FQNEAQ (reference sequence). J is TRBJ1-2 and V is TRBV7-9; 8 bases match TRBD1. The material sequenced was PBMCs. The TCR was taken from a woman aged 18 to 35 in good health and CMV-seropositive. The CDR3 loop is CASSGTGPYGYTF. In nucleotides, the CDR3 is TGTGCCAGCAGCGGGACAGGCCCCTATGGCTACACCTTC.